This T cell receptor (beta chain) was found in a study of T cells in Graves' hyperthyroidism and ophthalmopathy. This clonotype was observed a few times. Trimming removed 0 bases at V and 2 bases at J, with 11 bases between. The length of the CDR3 is 15 residues. CDR1 is PRHDT and CDR2 is FYEKMQ in the germline V gene (reference sequence). What was amplified from RNA transcripts were TCR beta CDR3 regions. HTBI primers drove first-round RT-PCR of the TCR CDR3. A single record per CDR3 protein comes from TCRdb applying MiXCR to the multiplex PCR reads. The sample consists of a few hundred thousand distinct CDR3 sequences, less than 20% of them appearing once.

Sequences were obtained from blood. The rearrangement joins TRBV13 to TRBJ2-7; D uncertain. The clonotype comes from a woman aged 30 to 39 with Graves' hyperthyroidism. The CDR3 sequence: CASSLGRISPYEQYF. CDR3 nucleotides: TGTGCCAGCAGCTTAGGCCGAATTAGCCCCTACGAGCAGTACTTC.